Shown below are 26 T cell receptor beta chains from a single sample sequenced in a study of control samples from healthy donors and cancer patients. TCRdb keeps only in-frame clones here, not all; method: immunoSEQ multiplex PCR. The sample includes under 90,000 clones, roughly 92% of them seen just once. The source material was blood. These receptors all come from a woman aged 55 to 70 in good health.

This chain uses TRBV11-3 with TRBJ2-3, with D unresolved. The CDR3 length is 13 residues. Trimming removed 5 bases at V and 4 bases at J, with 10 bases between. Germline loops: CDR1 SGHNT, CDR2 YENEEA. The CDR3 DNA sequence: TGTGCCAGCAGCCTCTCCGACTCAGATACGCAGTATTTT. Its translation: CASSLSDSDTQYF.

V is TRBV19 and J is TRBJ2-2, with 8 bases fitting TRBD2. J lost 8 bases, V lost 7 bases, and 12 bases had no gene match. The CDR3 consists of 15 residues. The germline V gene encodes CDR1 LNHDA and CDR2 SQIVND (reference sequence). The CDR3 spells CASIERSGSRGELFF. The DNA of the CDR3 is TGTGCCAGTATAGAAAGAAGCGGGAGTAGGGGGGAGCTGTTTTTT.

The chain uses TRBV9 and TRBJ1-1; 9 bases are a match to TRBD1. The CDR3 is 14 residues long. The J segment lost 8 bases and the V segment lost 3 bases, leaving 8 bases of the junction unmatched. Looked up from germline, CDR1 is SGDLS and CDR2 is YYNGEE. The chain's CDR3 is CASSEGQGPVEAFF. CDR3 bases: TGTGCCAGCAGCGAGGGACAGGGACCCGTAGAAGCTTTCTTT.

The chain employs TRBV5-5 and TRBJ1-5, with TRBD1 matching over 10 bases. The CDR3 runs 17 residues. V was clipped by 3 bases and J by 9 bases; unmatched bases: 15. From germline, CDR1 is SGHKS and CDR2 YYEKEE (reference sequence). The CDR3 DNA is TGTGCCAGCAGCTACCAACGGACAGGGGGGAACATAATGCCCCAGCATTTT. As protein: CASSYQRTGGNIMPQHF. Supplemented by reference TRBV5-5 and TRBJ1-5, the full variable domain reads DAGVTQSPTHLIKTRGQQVTLRCSPISGHKSVSWYQQVLGQGPQFIFQYYEKEERGRGNFPDRFSARQFPNYSSELNVNALLLGDSALYLCASSYQRTGGNIMPQHFGDGTRLSIL.

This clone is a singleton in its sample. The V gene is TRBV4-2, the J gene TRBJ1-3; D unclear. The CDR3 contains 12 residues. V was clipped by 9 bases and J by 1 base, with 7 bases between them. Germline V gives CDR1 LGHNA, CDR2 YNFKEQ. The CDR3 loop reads CASRASGNTIYF. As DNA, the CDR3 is TGTGCCAGTAGGGCTTCTGGAAACACCATATATTTT.

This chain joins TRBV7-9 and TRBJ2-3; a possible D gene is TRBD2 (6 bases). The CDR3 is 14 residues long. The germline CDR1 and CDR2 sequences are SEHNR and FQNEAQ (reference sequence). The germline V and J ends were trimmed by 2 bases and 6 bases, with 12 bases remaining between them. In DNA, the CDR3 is TGTGCCAGCAGCTTATATTCTGGGAGGGATACGCAGTATTTT. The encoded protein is CASSLYSGRDTQYF.

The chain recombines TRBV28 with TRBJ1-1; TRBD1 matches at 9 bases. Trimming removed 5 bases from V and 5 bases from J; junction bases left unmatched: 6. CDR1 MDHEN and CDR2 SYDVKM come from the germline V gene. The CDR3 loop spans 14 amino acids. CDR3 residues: CASSHGQGWTEAFF. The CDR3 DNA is TGTGCCAGCAGTCACGGACAGGGGTGGACTGAAGCTTTCTTT.

CDR3 coding DNA: TGCGCCAGCAGCTTGGCCGGGACATTGGGGACTGAAGCTTTCTTT. Amino acids: CASSLAGTLGTEAFF. This chain connects TRBV5-1 to TRBJ1-1; D might be TRBD1 (6 bases). CDR1 is SGHRS and CDR2 is YFSETQ in the germline V gene. V was clipped by 0 bases and J by 5 bases, with 14 bases between them. The CDR3 contains 15 residues. Full variable domain (rest looked up from reference TRBV5-1 and TRBJ1-1): KAGVTQTPRYLIKTRGQQVTLSCSPISGHRSVSWYQQTPGQGLQFLFEYFSETQRNKGNFPGRFSGRQFSNSRSEMNVSTLELGDSALYLCASSLAGTLGTEAFFGQGTRLTVV.

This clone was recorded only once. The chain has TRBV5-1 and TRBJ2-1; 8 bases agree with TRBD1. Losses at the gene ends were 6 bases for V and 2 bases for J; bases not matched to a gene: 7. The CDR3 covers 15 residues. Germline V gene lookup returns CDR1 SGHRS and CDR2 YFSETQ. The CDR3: CASTLGQGTYNEQFF. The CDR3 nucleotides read TGCGCCAGCACCCTCGGACAGGGAACCTACAATGAGCAGTTCTTC. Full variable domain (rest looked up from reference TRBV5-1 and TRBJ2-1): KAGVTQTPRYLIKTRGQQVTLSCSPISGHRSVSWYQQTPGQGLQFLFEYFSETQRNKGNFPGRFSGRQFSNSRSEMNVSTLELGDSALYLCASTLGQGTYNEQFFGPGTRLTVL.

The DNA of the CDR3 is TGTGCCAGTAGTTATGATGGGTGGGCCGGGGAGCTGTTTTTT. It specifies CASSYDGWAGELFF. The chain couples TRBV19 to TRBJ2-2, with D unclear. This CDR3 is 14 amino acids long. Per the germline V gene, CDR1 is LNHDA and CDR2 is SQIVND (reference sequence). V was pared by 5 bases and J by 6 bases, with 13 bases between.

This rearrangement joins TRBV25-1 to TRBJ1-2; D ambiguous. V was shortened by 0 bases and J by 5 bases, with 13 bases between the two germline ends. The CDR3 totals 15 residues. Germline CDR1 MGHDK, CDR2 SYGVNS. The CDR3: CASSEYEGGGYGYTF. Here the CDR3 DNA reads TGTGCCAGCAGTGAATACGAGGGCGGAGGGTATGGCTACACCTTC.

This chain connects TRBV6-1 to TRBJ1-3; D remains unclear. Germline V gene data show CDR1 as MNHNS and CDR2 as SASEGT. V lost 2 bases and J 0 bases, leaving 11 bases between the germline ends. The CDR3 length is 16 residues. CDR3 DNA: TGTGCCAGCAGTGAATCGCCAGCGAGCTCTGGAAACACCATATATTTT. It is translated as CASSESPASSGNTIYF.

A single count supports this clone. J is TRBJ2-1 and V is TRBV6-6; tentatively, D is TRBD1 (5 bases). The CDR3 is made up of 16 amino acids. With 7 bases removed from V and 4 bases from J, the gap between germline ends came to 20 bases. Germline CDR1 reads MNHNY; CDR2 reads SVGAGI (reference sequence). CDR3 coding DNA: TGTGCCAGCACTCGTAGGGGTATAGGAGTATACAATGAGCAGTTCTTC. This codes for CASTRRGIGVYNEQFF.

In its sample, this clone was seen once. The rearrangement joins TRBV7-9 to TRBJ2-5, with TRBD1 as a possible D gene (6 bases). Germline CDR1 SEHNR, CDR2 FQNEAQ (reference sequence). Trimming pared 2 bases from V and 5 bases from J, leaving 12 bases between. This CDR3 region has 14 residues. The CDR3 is CASSLRAGDETQYF. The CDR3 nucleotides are TGTGCCAGCAGCTTAAGGGCAGGGGACGAGACCCAGTACTTC.

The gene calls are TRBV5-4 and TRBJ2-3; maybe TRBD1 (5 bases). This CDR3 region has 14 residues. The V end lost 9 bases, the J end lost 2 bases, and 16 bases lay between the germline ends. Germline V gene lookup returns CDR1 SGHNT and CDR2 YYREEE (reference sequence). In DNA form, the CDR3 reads TGTGCCATCATGCCCCCAGGGAACACAGATACGCAGTATTTT. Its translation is CAIMPPGNTDTQYF. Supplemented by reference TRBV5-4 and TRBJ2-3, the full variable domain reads ETGVTQSPTHLIKTRGQQVTLRCSSQSGHNTVSWYQQALGQGPQFIFQYYREEENGRGNFPPRFSGLQFPNYSSELNVNALELDDSALYLCAIMPPGNTDTQYFGPGTRLTVL.

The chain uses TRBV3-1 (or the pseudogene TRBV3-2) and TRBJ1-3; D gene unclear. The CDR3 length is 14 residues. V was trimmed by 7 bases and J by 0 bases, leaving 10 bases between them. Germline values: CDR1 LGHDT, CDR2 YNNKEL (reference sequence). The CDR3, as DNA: TGTGCCAGCACCCTACTAAACTCTGGAAACACCATATATTTT. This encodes CASTLLNSGNTIYF.

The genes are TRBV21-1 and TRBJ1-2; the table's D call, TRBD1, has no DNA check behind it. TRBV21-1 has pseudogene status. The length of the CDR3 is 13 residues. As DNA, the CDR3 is TGTGCCAGCAGCAAGACCCTCAGGGGTTGGGACACCTTC. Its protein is CASSKTLRGWDTF.

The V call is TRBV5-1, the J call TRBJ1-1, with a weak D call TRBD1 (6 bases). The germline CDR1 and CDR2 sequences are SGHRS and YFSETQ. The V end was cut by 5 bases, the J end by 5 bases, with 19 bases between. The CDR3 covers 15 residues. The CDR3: CASSIDKGGATEAFF. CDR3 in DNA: TGCGCCAGCAGTATTGATAAGGGGGGCGCGACTGAAGCTTTCTTT.

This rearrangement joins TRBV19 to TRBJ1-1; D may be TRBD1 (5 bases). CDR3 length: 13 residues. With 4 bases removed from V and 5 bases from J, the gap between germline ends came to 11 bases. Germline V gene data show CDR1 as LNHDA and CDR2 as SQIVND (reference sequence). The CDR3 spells CASSTSGLTEAFF. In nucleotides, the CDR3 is TGTGCCAGTAGTACCTCAGGGTTGACTGAAGCTTTCTTT.

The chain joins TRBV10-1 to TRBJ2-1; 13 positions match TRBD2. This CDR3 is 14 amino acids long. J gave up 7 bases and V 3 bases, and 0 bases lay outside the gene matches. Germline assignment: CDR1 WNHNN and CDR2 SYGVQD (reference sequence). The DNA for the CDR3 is TGCGCCAGCAGTGAACTAGCGGGAGGGAATGAGCAGTTCTTC. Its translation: CASSELAGGNEQFF.

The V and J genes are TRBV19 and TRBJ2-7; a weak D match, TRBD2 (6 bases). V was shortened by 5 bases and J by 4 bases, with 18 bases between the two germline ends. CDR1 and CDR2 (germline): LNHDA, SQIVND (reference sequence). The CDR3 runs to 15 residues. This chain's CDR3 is CASSVAGGSKYEQYF. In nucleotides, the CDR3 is TGTGCCAGTAGTGTCGCAGGAGGGTCTAAGTACGAGCAGTACTTC.

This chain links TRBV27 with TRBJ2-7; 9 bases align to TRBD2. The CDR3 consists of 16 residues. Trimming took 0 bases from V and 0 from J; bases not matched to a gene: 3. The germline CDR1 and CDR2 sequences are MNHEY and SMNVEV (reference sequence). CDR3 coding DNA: TGTGCCAGCAGTTTATCTTGGACTAGCGCCTCCTACGAGCAGTACTTC. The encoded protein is CASSLSWTSASYEQYF.

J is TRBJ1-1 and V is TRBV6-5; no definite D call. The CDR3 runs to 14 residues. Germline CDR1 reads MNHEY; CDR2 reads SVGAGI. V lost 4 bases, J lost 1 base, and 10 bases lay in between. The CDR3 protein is CASSSGVGNTEAFF. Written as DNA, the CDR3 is TGTGCCAGCAGTTCCGGGGTTGGGAACACTGAAGCTTTCTTT.

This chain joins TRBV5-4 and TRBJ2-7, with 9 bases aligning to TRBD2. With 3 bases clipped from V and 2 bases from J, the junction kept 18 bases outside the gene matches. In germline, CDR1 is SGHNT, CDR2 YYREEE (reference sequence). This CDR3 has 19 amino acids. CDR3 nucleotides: TGTGCCAGCAGCTCCGGGGGGTTACTAGCGCGCGGGAGGGCCTACGAGCAGTACTTC. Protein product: CASSSGGLLARGRAYEQYF.

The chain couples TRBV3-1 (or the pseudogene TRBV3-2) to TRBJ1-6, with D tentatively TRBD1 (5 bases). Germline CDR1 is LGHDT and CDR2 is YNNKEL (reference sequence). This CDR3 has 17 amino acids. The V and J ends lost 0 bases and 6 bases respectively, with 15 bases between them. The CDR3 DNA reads TGTGCCAGCAGCCAAGAGGCTGGGGCCTCTCTTAATTCACCCCTCCACTTT. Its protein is CASSQEAGASLNSPLHF.

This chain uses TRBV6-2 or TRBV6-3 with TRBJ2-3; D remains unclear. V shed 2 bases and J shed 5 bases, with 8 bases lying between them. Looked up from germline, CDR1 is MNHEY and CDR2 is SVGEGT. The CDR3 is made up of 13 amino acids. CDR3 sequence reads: CASSYRAVDTQYF. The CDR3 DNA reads TGTGCCAGCAGTTACCGGGCCGTAGATACGCAGTATTTT.